These 8 T cell receptor beta chains came from one sample sequenced in a study of beta chain features in type 1 diabetes (dated by TCRdb to 2016 to 2019). The protocol used for the library was the immunoSEQ multiplex PCR assay. The entire isolated RNA was reverse transcribed using the High Capacity cDNA Reverse Transcription Kit, and thus expressed TCRB transcripts were sequenced. This immuneACCESS table, as held by TCRdb, lists in-frame sequences with V and J called but not all clones. Of the missing ones, under half trace to an unresolved V gene in checked studies; the others have no known cause. For this sample there are 900,000 or so clones; roughly a sixth appear just once. The ten largest make up around 0.02% of the sample. Material for sequencing was naive CD4+ T cells from blood. In light of the paper, this sample's cell subset or site label describes: true naive CD4+ T cells. These receptor sequences come from a woman aged 18 to 35 in good health.

The chain links TRBV5-1 to TRBJ2-2; 8 positions match TRBD1. The CDR3 totals 15 residues. The germline gives CDR1 SGHRS, CDR2 YFSETQ. V shed 2 bases, J shed 5 bases, and the junction held 5 bases outside the gene matches. CDR3 in amino acids: CASSFDRGGTGELFF. The CDR3 DNA sequence: TGCGCCAGCAGCTTTGACAGGGGAGGAACCGGGGAGCTGTTTTTT.

The chain couples TRBV7-8 to TRBJ2-3; D remains ambiguous. Germline V gene data show CDR1 as SGHVS and CDR2 as FQNEAQ. Between the trimmed V and J ends, which lost 5 bases and 9 bases, there was a span of 18 bases. This CDR3 has 14 residues. The CDR3 coding sequence is TGTGCCAGCAGCCCGAGCCGACTCCCACAAACGCAGTATTTT. Encoded protein: CASSPSRLPQTQYF.

This clone has only a few counts. The chain combines TRBV7-2 with TRBJ2-3; TRBD1 matches 9 bases. The CDR3 contains 13 residues. The V and J ends lost 5 bases and 5 bases, in that order; junction bases with no gene match: 2. Germline V CDR1 and CDR2: SGHTA, FQGNSA. Here the CDR3 reads CASSADRGDTQYF. CDR3 nucleotide sequence: TGTGCCAGCAGCGCGGACAGGGGAGATACGCAGTATTTT.

CDR3 coding DNA: TGTGCCAGCAGCTTGGGCAGGGAGGCTGAAGCTTTCTTT. Protein product: CASSLGREAEAFF. The rearrangement joins TRBV5-4 to TRBJ1-1; a weak D match, TRBD1 (5 bases). Germline CDR1 SGHNT, CDR2 YYREEE (reference sequence). There are 13 residues in the CDR3. The ends were cut back, 0 bases at V and 6 bases at J, with 9 bases in the middle.

The J gene is TRBJ2-7, the V gene TRBV11-1; D is unclear. Germline loops: CDR1 SGHAT, CDR2 FQDESV (reference sequence). The V and J ends lost 4 bases and 2 bases respectively, with 15 bases between them. The CDR3 has 15 residues. This CDR3 is CASSSTIQRAYEQYF. The CDR3 DNA sequence: TGTGCCAGCAGCTCAACTATACAGAGAGCCTACGAGCAGTACTTC. The full variable domain, rest sourced from reference TRBV11-1 and TRBJ2-7, is EAEVAQSPRYKITEKSQAVAFWCDPISGHATLYWYRQILGQGPELLVQFQDESVVDDSQLPKDRFSAERLKGVDSTLKIQPAELGDSAMYLCASSSTIQRAYEQYFGPGTRLTVT.

There are a few counts of this clone. The chain has TRBV4-2 and TRBJ1-4; 7 nucleotides agree with TRBD1. From germline, CDR1 is LGHNA and CDR2 YNFKEQ. The CDR3 sequence is 14 residues long. Losses at the gene ends were 3 bases for V and 3 bases for J; bases not matched to a gene: 1. The DNA of the CDR3 is TGTGCCAGCAGCCAGGGACAGTCTAATGAAAAACTGTTTTTT. This encodes CASSQGQSNEKLFF.

A remark on this clone: This sample includes further DNA sequences coding for the same CDR3. The gene calls are TRBV2 and TRBJ1-5; TRBD1 agrees at 9 bases. The CDR3 is 13 residues long. In germline, CDR1 is SNHLY, CDR2 FYNNEI. V shed 6 bases and J 7 bases; nucleotides not matched to a gene: 4. In DNA form, the CDR3 reads TGTGCCAGCAGGGGACAGGGAGGACAGCCCCAGCATTTT. Protein: CASRGQGGQPQHF.

The chain combines TRBV20-1 with TRBJ2-1; D not resolved. The CDR3 covers 11 residues. Trimming removed 5 bases at V and 3 bases at J, with 5 bases between. From germline, CDR1 is DFQATT and CDR2 SNEGSKA (reference sequence). CDR3 amino acids: CSALDYNEQFF. The CDR3 coding sequence is TGCAGTGCTCTAGACTACAATGAGCAGTTCTTC.